A selection of T cell receptor beta chains follows, all from one sample in a study of T cell repertoires in cytomegalovirus infection. MiXCR was run by TCRdb on the reads, yielding one entry per CDR3 protein. This sample has 650,000 to 850,000 distinct CDR3 sequences, with 25% to 30% found just once. The antigens these receptors bind are not known. The specimen was cultured CD8+ T cells from PBMCs, collected from culture after CMV antigen stimulation. The receptors come from a human donor in good health (CMV status not recorded). Some clones in this sample may be carry-over from other donors' samples. The CDR3 runs from the conserved cysteine through the conserved F or W. The order of the fields is CDR3 protein, CDR3 DNA, J gene, V gene, D gene, clone size. A D gene is named only where the DNA matches it firmly. Clone size is not always given. Where it is, it says once, few, many or a class for expanded clones.

CDR3: CASSVAGTGPEKLFF
DNA: TGTGCCAGCAGCGTAGCCGGGACAGGTCCTGAAAAACTGTTTTTT
J: TRBJ1-4
V: TRBV9
D: TRBD1
size: once

CDR3: CASSPGGSFSIGELFF
DNA: TGTGCCAGCAGTCCGGGAGGATCATTCAGTATCGGGGAGCTGTTTTTT
J: TRBJ2-2
V: TRBV27
D: TRBD2
size: NA

CDR3: CASSLLTETYTEAFF
DNA: TGTGCCAGCAGCTTACTGACAGAGACTTACACTGAAGCTTTCTTT
J: TRBJ1-1
V: TRBV7-9
D: NA
size: NA

CDR3: CASSLPLRAHEQYF
DNA: TGTGCCAGCAGCTTGCCCCTAAGGGCGCACGAGCAGTACTTC
J: TRBJ2-7
V: TRBV7-9
D: NA
size: NA

CDR3: CASSSQTGSYGYTF
DNA: TGTGCCAGCAGTTCCCAGACAGGGAGCTATGGCTACACCTTC
J: TRBJ1-2
V: TRBV27
D: TRBD1
size: once

CDR3: CSVELLSGTDTQYF
DNA: TGCAGCGTTGAGCTTCTTTCAGGCACAGATACGCAGTATTTT
J: TRBJ2-3
V: TRBV29-1
D: NA
size: NA

CDR3: CASSQTRGGGAKTEAFF
DNA: TGTGCCAGCAGCCAGACCCGGGGCGGGGGGGCAAAGACTGAAGCTTTCTTT
J: TRBJ1-1
V: TRBV4-2
D: NA
size: NA

CDR3: CASSDGGGTVIYGYTF
DNA: TGTGCCAGTAGTGATGGAGGGGGGACGGTAATCTATGGCTACACCTTC
J: TRBJ1-2
V: TRBV19
D: NA
size: once

CDR3: CASSSSSGGAEAFF
DNA: TGTGCCAGCAGTTCATCGTCCGGGGGAGCTGAAGCTTTCTTT
J: TRBJ1-1
V: TRBV7-8
D: NA
size: NA

CDR3: CSAPSLDRSGTDTQYF
DNA: TGCAGTGCACCTTCCTTGGACAGGTCCGGGACAGATACGCAGTATTTT
J: TRBJ2-3
V: TRBV20-1
D: TRBD1
size: few

CDR3: CSTLLLTEAFF
DNA: TGCAGTACCTTACTACTGACTGAAGCTTTCTTT
J: TRBJ1-1
V: TRBV29-1
D: NA
size: few

CDR3: CASSLSPGLAYEQYF
DNA: TGCGCCAGCAGCCTTTCTCCCGGACTAGCATACGAGCAGTACTTC
J: TRBJ2-7
V: TRBV4-1
D: TRBD2
size: few

CDR3: CASSLGGPSRSYNEQFF
DNA: TGTGCCAGCAGCTTAGGGGGACCTAGTAGGTCCTACAATGAGCAGTTCTTC
J: TRBJ2-1
V: TRBV27
D: NA
size: few

CDR3: CASRKDRGRGETQYF
DNA: TGTGCCAGCAGAAAAGACAGGGGTCGAGGAGAGACCCAGTACTTC
J: TRBJ2-5
V: TRBV12-3/TRBV12-4
D: TRBD1
size: NA

CDR3: CATEDGNPDTQYF
DNA: TGTGCCACCGAGGACGGGAATCCAGATACGCAGTATTTT
J: TRBJ2-3
V: TRBV12-3/TRBV12-4
D: NA
size: few

CDR3: CASSLVWGGYNEQFF
DNA: TGTGCCAGCAGCTTAGTGTGGGGGGGATACAATGAGCAGTTCTTC
J: TRBJ2-1
V: TRBV11-2
D: TRBD2
size: many

CDR3: CASSLLGGNEQYF
DNA: TGTGCCAGCAGTCTTTTGGGGGGTAACGAGCAGTACTTC
J: TRBJ2-7
V: TRBV6-1
D: NA
size: many

CDR3: CASSIPDLGLAGIVYGYTF
DNA: TGTGCCAGTAGTATCCCCGACCTCGGACTTGCCGGCATAGTCTATGGCTACACCTTC
J: TRBJ1-2
V: TRBV19
D: NA
size: NA

CDR3: CASSLGPAGLETQYF
DNA: TGTGCCAGCAGCTTAGGTCCAGCGGGGCTGGAGACCCAGTACTTC
J: TRBJ2-5
V: TRBV13
D: TRBD2
size: NA

CDR3: CASSAPRTGGQETQYF
DNA: TGTGCCAGCAGTGCCCCCCGAACAGGGGGTCAAGAGACCCAGTACTTC
J: TRBJ2-5
V: TRBV2
D: TRBD1
size: once

CDR3: CASSLEGEGIFFYGYTF
DNA: TGTGCCAGCAGCTTAGAGGGTGAAGGGATTTTTTTCTATGGCTACACCTTC
J: TRBJ1-2
V: TRBV7-2
D: NA
size: many

CDR3: CASSLAPGQGSNEQFF
DNA: TGTGCCAGCAGCTTAGCTCCGGGACAGGGTTCTAATGAGCAGTTCTTC
J: TRBJ2-1
V: TRBV7-6
D: TRBD1
size: few

CDR3: CASSGTADTGELFF
DNA: TGTGCCAGCAGTGGGACGGCCGACACCGGGGAGCTGTTTTTT
J: TRBJ2-2
V: TRBV7-6
D: NA
size: NA

CDR3: CASSDPPTVSTGELFF
DNA: TGTGCCAGCAGTGACCCCCCGACGGTGAGCACCGGGGAGCTGTTTTTT
J: TRBJ2-2
V: TRBV2
D: NA
size: NA

CDR3: CASSYLETGRTEAFF
DNA: TGTGCCAGCAGTTACTTGGAGACAGGGAGGACTGAAGCTTTCTTT
J: TRBJ1-1
V: TRBV6-5
D: TRBD1
size: few

CDR3: CASSSRRGRWDNVQFF
DNA: TGTGCCAGCAGTTCCCGCAGGGGAAGGTGGGACAATGTGCAGTTCTTC
J: TRBJ2-1
V: TRBV12-3/TRBV12-4
D: NA
size: NA

CDR3: CASTMGPGVEAFF
DNA: TGTGCCAGCACCATGGGTCCAGGGGTTGAAGCTTTCTTT
J: TRBJ1-1
V: TRBV6-2/TRBV6-3
D: NA
size: NA

CDR3: CASSDTGEQGFDSPLHF
DNA: TGTGCCAGCAGTGATACTGGAGAACAGGGTTTTGATTCACCCCTCCACTTT
J: TRBJ1-6
V: TRBV7-6
D: NA
size: many

CDR3: CATRPGNTEAFF
DNA: TGTGCCACCCGTCCGGGAAACACTGAAGCTTTCTTT
J: TRBJ1-1
V: TRBV19
D: NA
size: NA

CDR3: CASSGELAGAYRGEQFF
DNA: TGTGCCAGCAGCGGTGAACTAGCGGGGGCCTACCGGGGTGAGCAGTTCTTC
J: TRBJ2-1
V: TRBV2
D: TRBD2
size: NA

CDR3: CASSPILRLNTEAFF
DNA: TGTGCCAGCAGTCCCATATTACGACTGAACACTGAAGCTTTCTTT
J: TRBJ1-1
V: TRBV6-1
D: NA
size: NA

CDR3: CASSQHSSYNEQFF
DNA: TGCGCCAGCAGCCAGCACAGTTCCTACAATGAGCAGTTCTTC
J: TRBJ2-1
V: TRBV4-3
D: NA
size: NA

CDR3: CASSWEGGPLGDEQFF
DNA: TGTGCCAGCAGCTGGGAGGGAGGGCCTCTTGGGGATGAGCAGTTCTTC
J: TRBJ2-1
V: TRBV7-9
D: TRBD2
size: few

CDR3: CASSRIAGAPYEQYF
DNA: TGCGCCAGCAGCCGGATAGCGGGGGCCCCCTACGAGCAGTACTTC
J: TRBJ2-7
V: TRBV4-1
D: TRBD2
size: few

CDR3: CSVVGTASSTDTQYF
DNA: TGCAGCGTTGTAGGGACGGCCTCTAGCACAGATACGCAGTATTTT
J: TRBJ2-3
V: TRBV29-1
D: NA
size: NA

CDR3: CASSLNLPGGEQYF
DNA: TGTGCCAGCAGCTTAAATCTGCCAGGGGGCGAGCAGTACTTC
J: TRBJ2-7
V: TRBV11-1
D: TRBD1
size: few

CDR3: CASSYPGPFGNEQFF
DNA: TGTGCCAGCAGCTACCCGGGACCTTTCGGCAATGAGCAGTTCTTC
J: TRBJ2-1
V: TRBV12-3/TRBV12-4
D: NA
size: few

CDR3: CASILGARAGINEQFF
DNA: TGCGCCAGCATCCTTGGGGCCCGTGCGGGGATCAATGAGCAGTTCTTC
J: TRBJ2-1
V: TRBV5-1
D: NA
size: few

CDR3: CASSYRGENTGELFF
DNA: TGTGCCAGCAGCTACCGGGGCGAAAACACCGGGGAGCTGTTTTTT
J: TRBJ2-2
V: TRBV7-6
D: NA
size: many

CDR3: CASSPDRGFLLLRYGYTF
DNA: TGTGCCAGCAGCCCAGACAGGGGGTTTCTACTACTTCGGTATGGCTACACCTTC
J: TRBJ1-2
V: TRBV7-9
D: TRBD1
size: NA

CDR3: CASTSGFEQFF
DNA: TGTGCCAGCACCTCAGGTTTTGAGCAGTTCTTC
J: TRBJ2-1
V: TRBV12-3/TRBV12-4
D: NA
size: few

CDR3: CATTEGTEAFF
DNA: TGCGCCACCACGGAGGGCACTGAAGCTTTCTTT
J: TRBJ1-1
V: TRBV10-2
D: NA
size: few

CDR3: CASFLFLMNTEAFF
DNA: TGTGCCAGCTTCCTTTTTCTCATGAACACTGAAGCTTTCTTT
J: TRBJ1-1
V: TRBV7-9
D: NA
size: NA

CDR3: CASSYDRQYQAFF
DNA: TGTGCCAGCAGTTACGATCGGCAATACCAAGCTTTCTTT
J: TRBJ1-1
V: TRBV6-2/TRBV6-3
D: NA
size: few

CDR3: CAISDVLAQGGTEAFF
DNA: TGTGCCATCAGTGACGTTTTGGCACAGGGTGGGACTGAAGCTTTCTTT
J: TRBJ1-1
V: TRBV10-3
D: NA
size: NA

CDR3: CASSFVRFMPDTQYF
DNA: TGTGCCAGCAGTTTTGTTCGTTTTATGCCAGATACGCAGTATTTT
J: TRBJ2-3
V: TRBV27
D: NA
size: NA

CDR3: CASSLAEHLYNEQFF
DNA: TGTGCCAGCAGCTTAGCGGAACATCTGTACAATGAGCAGTTCTTC
J: TRBJ2-1
V: TRBV7-2
D: NA
size: few

CDR3: CASSLRAAGGTDTQYF
DNA: TGTGCCAGCAGCTTAAGGGCGGCGGGCGGCACAGATACGCAGTATTTT
J: TRBJ2-3
V: TRBV7-8
D: NA
size: NA

CDR3: CASSYWSAGQEAEAFF
DNA: TGTGCCAGCAGTTACTGGAGTGCGGGACAGGAGGCCGAAGCTTTCTTT
J: TRBJ1-1
V: TRBV6-6
D: TRBD1
size: NA

CDR3: CASSYHTRSVTGNTEAFF
DNA: TGTGCCAGCAGTTACCACACTAGGTCTGTGACAGGAAACACTGAAGCTTTCTTT
J: TRBJ1-1
V: TRBV6-5
D: NA
size: many

CDR3: CASSPSLRLAGETQYF
DNA: TGTGCCAGCAGCCCTAGTTTGCGACTAGCGGGGGAGACCCAGTACTTC
J: TRBJ2-5
V: TRBV11-2
D: TRBD2
size: NA

CDR3: CASSQPGQGANYGYTF
DNA: TGCGCCAGCAGCCAACCCGGACAGGGGGCTAACTATGGCTACACCTTC
J: TRBJ1-2
V: TRBV4-1
D: TRBD1
size: few

CDR3: CASSDGPSYGYTF
DNA: TGTGCCAGCAGCGACGGACCCAGCTATGGCTACACCTTC
J: TRBJ1-2
V: TRBV2
D: NA
size: NA

CDR3: CASSLYGMTAGGPEAGQETQYF
DNA: TGTGCCAGCAGCTTATACGGTATGACAGCGGGGGGGCCCGAAGCGGGCCAAGAGACCCAGTACTTC
J: TRBJ2-5
V: TRBV13
D: TRBD2
size: NA

CDR3: CASSSPPGAIYEQYF
DNA: TGTGCCAGCAGCTCCCCCCCAGGGGCGATCTACGAGCAGTACTTC
J: TRBJ2-7
V: TRBV7-9
D: NA
size: NA